This T cell receptor (beta chain) was sequenced during a study of identical twins. General study points: For out-of-frame alpha sequences shared by twins, low generation probability was in excess.

Trimming removed 0 bases from V and 4 bases from J; junction bases left unmatched: 10. Germline V gene lookup returns CDR1 LGHNA and CDR2 YNFKEQ. The CDR3 contains 17 residues. This clonotype was seen many times. What it binds is not known. TCRdb called the 5' RACE reads again in MiXCR, with one record for every CDR3 protein. The data show hundreds of thousands of distinct CDR3 sequences, about 20% seen once. This sample was shared with a second study, whose subject was T cells expressing NK-cell markers. From that second work: Out of eight donors sequenced, seven tested HCMV-seropositive and the remaining one seronegative.

This TCR was recovered from a woman between 18 and 30 years old in good health. Material: PBMCs. This chain uses TRBV4-2 with TRBJ2-7; 9 nucleotides align to TRBD1. The CDR3, as DNA: TGTGCCAGCAGCCAAGAAGGGCCGGGACAGGGTGGGTACGAGCAGTACTTC. Its translation: CASSQEGPGQGGYEQYF.